This T cell receptor (beta chain) was captured by sequencing in a study of tumor-infiltrating lymphocytes in primary liver carcinoma. Whole-study context: Recorded tumor stage was T1-T3 N0M0, with diameters of about 4 to 10 cm.

General observations from the study: It was tumor-adjacent and tumor-blood pairs that overlapped less than tumor region pairs did. Blood's top-250-clone fraction was significantly lower than that of tumors (p = 0.039).

Extraction of RNA together with DNA used roughly 18-32 mg of unsorted bulk tissue. The cohort consisted of patients whose primary liver carcinoma was surgically resected. As to this clonotype: Antigen specificity is unknown. One end of the junction does not line up with germline, which may come from a read error.

Reverse transcription of around 0.45 ug total RNA with a constant-region primer produced TCR beta cDNA. It was through three nested multiplex PCR rounds of slightly modified ARM-PCR that TCR beta libraries arose. TCRdb called the multiplex PCR reads again in MiXCR, with one record for every CDR3 protein. The sample carries roughly 57,000 distinct CDR3 sequences, less than 85% recorded once. The receptor was derived from a man in his forties with primary liver carcinoma and hepatitis B virus infection. Sequencing input: liver tumor tissue from sampling region 2. Subset given: tumor region T2, inferior pole.

The CDR3 reads CASGSGGFSEKSTF. CDR3 bases: TGTGCCAGCGGCTCCGGTGGGTTTAGCGAAAAATCTACATTT. The rearrangement links TRBV11-2 to TRBJ2-3; the D gene is possibly TRBD2 (5 bases). The CDR3 has 14 residues. Per germline, CDR1 SGHAT and CDR2 FQNNGV.